This T cell receptor (beta chain) was recorded in a study of CD8+ T cells in alopecia areata. Notes on the study in general: Lesional scalp exceeded normal scalp in clonality, especially in alopecia totalis/universalis.

This clone occurred a few times. Its antigen is unknown. Mouse gene names apply. Read sequence stops 4 residues before the CDR3 end, and the germline J gene provides the missing end. cDNA serving as the sequencing template came from extracted, reverse transcribed RNA. Clones were sequenced by immunoSEQ multiplex PCR, and TCRdb holds only the in-frame ones, with some missing. This repertoire holds some 110,000 clones, and none appear only once. This CDR3 has 15 amino acids. After removal of 4 bases from V and 4 bases from J, the junction contained 4 bases not matched to a gene. Germline values: CDR1 NSQYPW, CDR2 LRSPGD (reference sequence).

This sequence was found in a C3H/HeJ mouse with alopecia areata. The mouse strain carries the MHC haplotype H2-k. The chain uses TRBV1 and TRBJ2-2, with 9 nucleotides matching TRBD1. The sample taken for sequencing was lesional skin. The part of the CDR3 DNA that was read is TGCACCTGCAGTGAACAGGGGGCAGGCACCGGG. It is translated as CTCSEQGAGTG. The entire CDR3 protein reads CTCSEQGAGTGQLYF.